These 6 T cell receptor beta chains share one sample of origin, sequenced in a study of shared clonotypes between healthy human individuals. The data were produced by immunoSEQ multiplex PCR, yet TCRdb's version contains in-frame clones alone and is incomplete. The sample lists about half a million clones, approximately 84% seen once, with 12% in the top ten. Sequenced input: PBMCs. The receptor source for this set is a woman aged 40 to 55 in good health. Some clones in this sample may be carry-over from other donors' samples.

This rearrangement joins TRBV10-1 to TRBJ1-1; D gene unclear. The CDR3 is made up of 13 amino acids. CDR1 is WNHNN, CDR2 SYGVQD, per germline (reference sequence). With 5 bases removed from V and 6 bases from J, the gap between germline ends came to 13 bases. The CDR3 region is CASSLTRGSEAFF. CDR3 nucleotides: TGCGCCAGCAGTTTAACCCGGGGTTCTGAAGCTTTCTTT.

The genes are TRBV30 and TRBJ2-3; TRBD1 or TRBD2 may be the D gene (5 bases each). Germline CDR1 GTSNPN, CDR2 SVGIG (reference sequence). This CDR3 region has 13 residues. With 2 bases removed from V and 3 bases from J, the gap between germline ends came to 9 bases. For the CDR3, the DNA is TGTGCCTGGAGTTCTGGGACGACAGATACGCAGTATTTT. It encodes CAWSSGTTDTQYF.

V is TRBV5-1 and J is TRBJ2-1; D ambiguous. CDR1 and CDR2 (germline): SGHRS, YFSETQ. The CDR3 is 16 amino acids. V gave up 0 bases and J gave up 4 bases, with 14 bases separating them. The DNA for the CDR3 is TGCGCCAGCAGCTTGGGAGGTAGGACGACTTACAATGAGCAGTTCTTC. This gives the protein CASSLGGRTTYNEQFF.

The V call is TRBV4-3, the J call TRBJ1-5; D remains ambiguous. The CDR3 totals 15 residues. The germline CDR1 and CDR2 sequences are LGHNA and YSLEER. With 0 bases removed from V and 8 bases from J, the gap between germline ends came to 14 bases. The CDR3: CASSQEGIGVEPQHF. For the CDR3, the DNA is TGCGCCAGCAGCCAAGAAGGGATTGGGGTAGAGCCCCAGCATTTT.

The chain uses TRBV6-5 and TRBJ1-4; D unresolved. The CDR3 covers 16 residues. V was pared by 0 bases and J by 4 bases, with 12 bases between. Germline-derived CDR1 and CDR2 are MNHEY and SVGAGI. CDR3 nucleotide sequence: TGTGCCAGCAGTTACTCGATGGCAAGAATTAATGAAAAACTGTTTTTT. Protein sequence: CASSYSMARINEKLFF.

The sample holds a few counts of this clone. One base separates it from a far larger clone, so it is likely a read error. The CDR3 ends on some other residue instead of the conserved phenylalanine or tryptophan, so this is likely a read error. CDR3 DNA: TGTGCCAGCCAACCAACCGGGAGAGGGGATTACACCGGGGAGCTGTTTTAT. Its protein is CASQPTGRGDYTGELFY. This chain links TRBV4-2 with TRBJ2-2; perhaps TRBD2 as D (6 bases). With 8 bases removed from V and 3 bases from J, the gap between germline ends came to 22 bases. From germline, CDR1 is LGHNA and CDR2 YNFKEQ. The CDR3 has 17 amino acids.